This record covers a single TCR beta chain. What this receptor recognizes is not known. No base quality information exists; no much larger clone differs at one position. The sample is drawn from a study of cytomegalovirus exposure and HLA in healthy donors (dated by TCRdb to the late 2010s). At the level of the whole study: An earlier analysis of some 500 of the donors reported roughly 270 Gb of sequence data and 100 million to 130 million unique TCR beta sequences from 150 million to 200 million T cells. An early release covering around 630 HLA-typed donors comprised approximately 290 gigabases of sequencing data and tens of millions of unique TCR sequences. Among the roughly 410 genotyped donors, under 90% belonged to the genetic ancestry cluster associated with self-reported Caucasian donors. The aim of the study was to test whether cataloging public T cell receptors could identify signatures of past pathogen exposure. The T cell repertoires of under 750 subjects were profiled by immunosequencing and related to cytomegalovirus serostatus. A separate validation cohort of over 95 different subjects was used in addition to the roughly 700-subject first cohort. To predict cytomegalovirus infection status, the study brought together high-throughput TCR immunosequencing, statistical association of individual TCRs with disease status, and machine learning. A later analysis re-analyzed previously published TCR beta repertoires from 666 donors and added high-resolution HLA genotyping to study TCR occurrence patterns. Rather than drawing on any new phenotypic data, the later analysis identified candidate immune exposures from TCR beta sequences and the way those sequences occurred across donors. To decide whether each TCR beta V gene segment behaved as functional or pseudogenic, an earlier analysis of over 500 of the donors relied on high-throughput TCR beta sequencing. Donor age, sex, ethnicity and CMV serostatus were compiled together with the repertoire data. A later genetic analysis took genome-wide SNP genotypes for about 55% of the 666 donors and used that subset as a discovery cohort. All discovery cohort repertoires had been generated on a single sequencing platform. HLA typing covered class I and class II loci at four-digit resolution. Typing coverage varied by locus: roughly 620-640 donors for A, B, C, DRB1 and DQB1; about 520 for DQA1; nearly 610 for DPA1; roughly 450 for DPB1. Several DR-DQ haplotypes were handled as single units for association and clustering, since linkage in the cohort was strong. On average, around 240,000 unique TCR beta nucleotide sequences were sequenced per donor among about 400 genotyped donors of the cohort, with approximately 18% of those sequences being non-productive.

Overall results and qualifications from the work: A cluster of highly shared sequence variants was judged likely to be a technical artifact of the sequencing pipeline. The cohort was sequenced for TCR beta chains only, and without alpha or paired-chain data the features that could be detected were limited. In a later analysis, around 17,000 TCR beta sequences were associated with specific HLA alleles at a false discovery rate of 0.05. Most CMV-associated TCR beta chains appeared to be HLA-restricted in a later analysis, and the HLA associations seemed to be driven largely by CMV exposure. The study gave a list of under 200 TCR beta chains associated with cytomegalovirus. In a later analysis, HLA-associated TCR beta chains were found to be more clonally expanded and to have lower generation probabilities than equally common non-associated chains. In a later analysis, TCR association rates were found to vary across HLA loci, with the most associated TCRs seen for DRB1 alleles and the fewest for HLA-C alleles. When HLA alleles, especially DR and DQ, strongly co-occurred, TCR associations were difficult to assign to individual alleles. Several of the top co-occurrence clusters appeared to be linked to parvovirus B19, influenza, CMV and Epstein-Barr virus, according to a later analysis. According to a later genetic analysis, donors in an Asian-associated ancestry cluster had fewer N-insertions in productive TCRs than the approximately 650-donor mean. A further reported finding was that TCR beta sequences accurately predicted the HLA-A and HLA-B alleles for most subjects in the first cohort. Linkage disequilibrium might explain the correlated functional status among segregating V segments, but an unknown experimental factor could not be excluded. In an earlier analysis of approximately 590 of the donors, most TCR beta V segments were observed in productive rearrangements about 90% or about 30% of the time, broadly matching IMGT annotations. Because some donors lacked HLA typing at each locus, the association tests relied only on the typed subset. In both the original and validation cohorts, the classifier was reported to diagnose cytomegalovirus status with high specificity and sensitivity. In vitro tests confirmed that three of the cytomegalovirus-associated TCR beta chains recognize cytomegalovirus antigens. Across donors, most TCR sequences were observed very rarely, whereas some public TCRs were present in many individuals. Because counts were too low, about 15 rarely observed V segments, including chromosome 9 orphons, were left out of the earlier analysis of a few hundred of the donors. Because the 87-base-pair reads could not distinguish some IMGT-functional V segments, including TRBV6-2 and TRBV6-3, those segments were excluded. Sequencing depth was assumed to be roughly uniform across donors in the presence/absence analyses, though that assumption may not hold. A later genetic analysis associated a missense DCLRE1C variant with V-gene and J-gene trimming of TCR beta chains, and an independent cohort replicated the association. The authors suggested that the approach could potentially be extended to other disease states and immunological phenotypes. Immune exposure information for the cohort was limited to CMV serostatus.

The cohort consisted of approximately 670 healthy bone marrow donors. At the time of sampling, all cohort members were nominally healthy, though unrecorded immune exposures were likely present. The donor was CMV seronegative and belonged to the group of approximately 320 seronegative cohort members. Every donor gave a peripheral blood sample, and the peripheral blood mononuclear cells from that sample were used for TCR beta sequencing. Genomic DNA was extracted from the blood cell samples with the Qiagen DNeasy Blood Extraction Kit. The library came from the immunoSEQ multiplex PCR assay. For the multiplex PCR, a mixture combining 60 forward primers for TCR Vbeta segments and 13 reverse primers for TCR Jbeta segments was used. The CDR3 region of rearranged TCR beta genes was amplified from genomic DNA with a multiplex PCR assay. Amplified TCR beta libraries were sequenced as 87-base-pair reads on the Illumina HiSeq System. The study's processing was this. Across the 670 or so repertoires, a later analysis counted about 81 million unique TCR beta chains, about 10 million of which were shared by at least two donors. To remove PCR and sequencing errors, raw reads were error-corrected and collapsed into unique sequences using a nearest-neighbor algorithm that merged closely related sequences. CDR3 sequences were aligned to IMGT reference sequences to assign V, D and J gene segments. For a sequence to be retained, at least a six-nucleotide match to both a V gene segment and a J gene segment was required. A rearrangement counted as productive if the CDR3 had no stop codons and remained in frame with V and J, and every other rearrangement counted as non-productive. CDR3 was defined according to IMGT convention as the region running from the second conserved V-encoded cysteine to the conserved J-encoded phenylalanine. The earlier analysis of about 610 of the donors excluded any sequence lacking an unambiguous match to a single V gene segment. An earlier analysis of 550 to 650 of the donors classified V segments as functional when productive rearrangements were above 56.7% and as segregating when the standard deviation between donors was above 5%. To diagnose cytomegalovirus status from the catalog of TCR beta chain sequences, a statistical classification framework was built. In a later analysis, V and J genes were assigned by comparing TCR nucleotide sequences against IMGT/GENE-DB human TR gene sequences. Using the TCRdist pipeline, a later analysis assigned CDR3 sequences along with most-parsimonious VDJ recombination scenarios. In a later analysis, every TCR beta chain was defined by the combination of its CDR3 amino acid sequence and its V-gene family, and reads without a unique V-gene family were dropped. As a way to deal with suspected cross-contamination and a sequencing artifact, a later analysis dropped 450 to 600 nucleotide sequences that were highly shared and had low generation probability. A later analysis calculated a clonal expansion index for each public chain from normalized within-repertoire ranks of inferred template counts. A later analysis computed generation probabilities with a VDJ recombination model fitted to out-of-frame rearrangements, and checked the results against IGoR. In a later analysis, TCR-TCR, TCR-HLA and TCR-CMV co-occurrence was scored with hypergeometric tests, and a repertoire-size bias correction was applied to TCR pairs. False discovery rates were estimated in a later analysis by permuting HLA or CMV assignments 20 times. In a later analysis, co-occurring TCRs were grouped using DBSCAN, with TCRdist sequence similarity added in when clustering inside HLA-allele-positive subsets. Repertoires with fewer than 30,000 or more than 120,000 public chains, plus five repertoires with anomalous nucleotide sharing, were excluded from co-occurrence clustering. The source is immuneACCESS, and TCRdb retained only in-frame sequences with V and J called. Part of the clones is not carried over; for the studies checked, unresolved V genes explain less than half of this, and the remainder is unexplained. Clonal size and the V and J genes are those of that table, whereas D and trimming came from the DNA. Within this sample are 150,000 to 200,000 clones, with over 70% of them counted one time only. The top ten clonotypes cover around 1.3% of the sample.

Reading from cysteine to phenylalanine, the CDR3 counts 16 amino acids. Just the 48-base CDR3 DNA is kept, in frame starting at base 1. As encoded in the germline V gene, CDR1 is SGHTA while CDR2 is FQGTGA. From V the trimming removes 6 bases and from J it removes 0 bases, while the gene matches leave 6 bases of the junction unaccounted for. Input material: PBMCs. The clonotype comes from a boy aged 2 to 10 in good health and CMV-seronegative. The chain uses TRBV7-3 and TRBJ2-1, and 9 junctional nucleotides match TRBD2. The nucleotide sequence is TGTGCCAGCAGTCCTAGCGGGATGAGCTCCTACAATGAGCAGTTCTTC. This translates into CASSPSGMSSYNEQFF.